One sample yielded the 25 T cell receptor beta chains listed below, sequenced in a study of blood T cell repertoires in COVID-19. Assay: immunoSEQ multiplex PCR; the TCRdb copy retains only in-frame clones and omits some. The sample contains approximately 280,000 clones, approximately 86% of which appear only once. Material for sequencing was peripheral blood. These receptors all stem from a woman in her 30s who had recovered from COVID-19.

The sample holds one count of this clone. The gene calls are TRBV19 and TRBJ2-3; perhaps TRBD1 as D (5 bases). The CDR3 consists of 14 residues. V was shortened by 7 bases and J by 4 bases, with 15 bases between the two germline ends. In germline, CDR1 is LNHDA, CDR2 SQIVND (reference sequence). The chain's CDR3 is CASIASQGPDTQYF. The CDR3 coding sequence is TGTGCCAGTATCGCCAGCCAGGGCCCAGATACGCAGTATTTT. The full variable domain, completed using reference TRBV19 and TRBJ2-3, is DGGITQSPKYLFRKEGQNVTLSCEQNLNHDAMYWYRQDPGQGLRLIYYSQIVNDFQKGDIAEGYSVSREKKESFPLTVTSAQKNPTAFYLCASIASQGPDTQYFGPGTRLTVL.

The J gene is TRBJ2-5, the V gene TRBV18; 8 bases agree with TRBD1. V gave up 5 bases and J gave up 2 bases; unmatched junction bases: 1. CDR1 is KGHSH and CDR2 is LQKENI in the germline V gene. This CDR3 comprises 13 residues. CDR3 in DNA: TGTGCCAGCTCAGGACAGGGACAAGAGACCCAGTACTTC. Translating gives CASSGQGQETQYF.

V usage is TRBV12-2 and J usage is TRBJ1-5; the D segment call TRBD1 is taken from the table without a DNA check. TRBV12-2 is described as a pseudogene. This CDR3 is 13 amino acids long. CDR3 residues: CASRARGDQPQHF. The CDR3 nucleotides read TGTGCAAGTCGCGCCAGGGGGGATCAGCCCCAGCATTTT.

This clone was seen just once. The CDR3, as DNA: TGTGCCAGCAGTTCACAGGTACCCTACGAGCAGTACTTC. Translating gives CASSSQVPYEQYF. The chain combines TRBV6-6 with TRBJ2-7; maybe TRBD1 (5 bases). The CDR3 runs 13 residues. The V end was cut by 4 bases, the J end by 2 bases, with 9 bases between. The germline V gene has CDR1 MNHNY and CDR2 SVGAGI (reference sequence).

The J gene is TRBJ1-3, the V gene TRBV2, with D possibly matching TRBD1 (6 bases). Per germline, CDR1 SNHLY and CDR2 FYNNEI. Trimming pared 6 bases from V and 4 bases from J, leaving 13 bases between. CDR3 length: 14 amino acids. Here the CDR3 reads CASRTQGYGNTIYF. The CDR3 DNA reads as TGTGCCAGCAGAACACAGGGTTACGGAAACACCATATATTTT.

A few counts support this clone. V gene TRBV10-3 combines with J gene TRBJ2-6; 14 bases are a match to TRBD2. This CDR3 is 22 amino acids long. Per germline, CDR1 ENHRY and CDR2 SYGVKD. Germline trimming cut 6 bases from V and 0 bases from J; bases unmatched to any gene: 16. In DNA, the CDR3 is TGTGCCATCAGCGGTGGACTAGCGGGAGGCTCCCAAACAAACTCTGGGGCCAACGTCCTGACTTTC. Translated, it gives CAISGGLAGGSQTNSGANVLTF.

The chain has TRBV29-1 and TRBJ1-1, with D unresolved. The CDR3 consists of 13 residues. Trimming pared 7 bases from V and 1 base from J, leaving 13 bases between. In germline, CDR1 is SQVTM, CDR2 ANQGSEA. The CDR3 sequence is CSAFTRRNTEAFF. CDR3 DNA: TGCAGCGCATTCACCAGAAGGAACACTGAAGCTTTCTTT.

The chain has TRBV5-1 and TRBJ2-7; tentatively, D is TRBD1 (6 bases). Germline CDR1 is SGHRS and CDR2 is YFSETQ. Trimming cost V 0 bases and J 2 bases, with 9 bases left between them. CDR3 length: 14 residues. DNA of the CDR3: TGCGCCAGCAGCTTGGGGACAGCTGCCTACGAGCAGTACTTC. The encoded protein is CASSLGTAAYEQYF.

This clone has a handful of counts. The chain employs TRBV12-3 or TRBV12-4 and TRBJ2-2; D gene ambiguous. The CDR3 is 12 residues long. The ends were cut back, 3 bases at V and 7 bases at J, with 6 bases in the middle. The CDR3 DNA is TGTGCCAGCAGTTTTTCGGGCGGGGAGCTGTTTTTT. This translates into CASSFSGGELFF.

J is TRBJ2-7 and V is TRBV9; tentative D call: TRBD2 (6 bases). The germline V and J ends were trimmed by 3 bases and 0 bases, with 16 bases remaining between them. CDR3 length: 16 amino acids. The germline CDR1 and CDR2 sequences are SGDLS and YYNGEE. The CDR3 here is CASSGDPGDPSYEQYF. The CDR3 DNA reads TGTGCCAGCAGCGGGGATCCGGGGGACCCCTCCTACGAGCAGTACTTC.

The CDR3 coding sequence is TGTGCCAGCAGTCCCCGGGGGGGGTTCAAAAACATTCAGTACTTC. Its protein product is CASSPRGGFKNIQYF. This chain uses TRBV27 with TRBJ2-4, with TRBD2 matching 8 bases. With V trimmed by 5 bases and J by 3 bases, 6 bases remained unmatched. CDR1 and CDR2 from the germline V gene are MNHEY and SMNVEV (reference sequence). The CDR3 runs 15 residues.

In the case of this clone: The junction and the germline gene differ at one end; a read error may be behind it. V and J are TRBV18 and TRBJ2-7, with D perhaps TRBD2 (6 bases). The CDR3 covers 14 residues. Per the germline V gene, CDR1 is KGHSH and CDR2 is LQKENI. CDR3 bases: TGTGCCAGCACACCGGGACTTGCCGCCTACGAGCAGTACTTC. It specifies CASTPGLAAYEQYF.

In DNA form, the CDR3 reads TGTGCCAGCAGCTCAGACAGAGACACTGAAGCTTTCTTT. It specifies CASSSDRDTEAFF. The chain joins TRBV5-4 to TRBJ1-1; tentatively, D is TRBD1 (5 bases). The V gene lost 3 bases and the J gene lost 3 bases, with 9 bases spanning the gap. The CDR3 extends over 13 amino acids. CDR1 SGHNT and CDR2 YYREEE come from the germline V gene (reference sequence).

The chain combines TRBV10-1 with TRBJ2-7, with 9 bases lining up with TRBD1. CDR1 and CDR2 from the germline V gene are WNHNN and SYGVQD (reference sequence). The CDR3 length is 17 residues. Losses at the gene ends were 0 bases for V and 3 bases for J; bases not matched to a gene: 9. The DNA for the CDR3 is TGCGCCAGCAGTGAGTCGCGGACAGGGGCCCCCTACTACGAGCAGTACTTC. Protein product: CASSESRTGAPYYEQYF.

This clone has just a few counts. An end of the junction does not agree with germline; a read error may underlie this. The chain recombines TRBV7-7 with TRBJ1-5; no clear D gene. Germline CDR1 is SSHAT and CDR2 is FNYEAQ (reference sequence). The CDR3 is 11 amino acids. CDR3 sequence reads: CASSPSSPQHF. The CDR3, as DNA: TGTGCTAGCAGCCCCTCTTCTCCCCAGCATTTT.

Notes on this clone: Other DNA sequences within the sample encode an identical CDR3. The V call is TRBV6-5, the J call TRBJ2-7; 10 nucleotides match TRBD1. This CDR3 has 14 amino acids. Per germline, CDR1 MNHEY and CDR2 SVGAGI. V shed 3 bases and J 2 bases; nucleotides not matched to a gene: 1. In nucleotides, the CDR3 is TGTGCCAGCAGTTATGGGACAGGGGCCTACGAGCAGTACTTC. It is translated as CASSYGTGAYEQYF.

The J gene is TRBJ2-1, the V gene TRBV19; the D gene is possibly TRBD2 (6 bases). Trimming pared 4 bases from V and 3 bases from J, leaving 16 bases between. The CDR3 has 16 amino acids. Germline CDR1 and CDR2: LNHDA and SQIVND (reference sequence). The CDR3, as DNA: TGTGCCAGTAGTAGGGGTGTTTGGGGGGACTACAATGAGCAGTTCTTC. This gives the protein CASSRGVWGDYNEQFF.

The chain combines TRBV11-2 with TRBJ2-7; 7 positions agree with TRBD1. With 7 bases clipped from V and 2 bases from J, the junction kept 11 bases outside the gene matches. The CDR3 spans 15 residues. Per germline, CDR1 SGHAT and CDR2 FQNNGV. CDR3 DNA: TGTGCCAGCACCCCAATTAGGGACAGACCCTACGAGCAGTACTTC. Protein product: CASTPIRDRPYEQYF.

The sample holds a few counts of this clone. The chain has TRBV19 and TRBJ1-1; no clear D gene. V was cut by 6 bases and J by 6 bases, with 23 bases left in between. Germline-derived CDR1 and CDR2 are LNHDA and SQIVND (reference sequence). The CDR3 runs to 16 residues. In DNA form, the CDR3 reads TGTGCCAGTAGATCGTCAAGGTCCCCGAGCGGGCCTGAAGCTTTCTTT. This translates into CASRSSRSPSGPEAFF.

This chain uses TRBV11-2 with TRBJ2-7; TRBD2 aligns across 11 bases. Germline V gives CDR1 SGHAT, CDR2 FQNNGV. Trimming cost V 4 bases and J 3 bases; bases outside gene matches: 8. The CDR3 contains 16 residues. CDR3 in DNA: TGTGCCAGCAGCTCCCTTACCGGGACTAGCGGCTACGAGCAGTACTTC. Translation: CASSSLTGTSGYEQYF.

The chain joins TRBV5-4 to TRBJ2-2, with TRBD2 identical over 7 bases. This CDR3 is built from 14 residues. Germline CDR1 SGHNT, CDR2 YYREEE (reference sequence). In nucleotides, the CDR3 is TGTGCAGCCGGGGTCCTGGGGGGGACCGGGGAGCTGTTTTTT. Encoded protein: CAAGVLGGTGELFF.

This clone has ten or more counts. The chain employs TRBV28 and TRBJ1-2; D not certain. The V end lost 6 bases, the J end lost 5 bases, and 13 bases lay between the germline ends. CDR1 and CDR2 (germline): MDHEN, SYDVKM. The CDR3 covers 13 residues. CDR3 protein: CASRQPPLYGYTF. In DNA form, the CDR3 reads TGTGCCAGCAGACAACCCCCCCTTTATGGCTACACCTTC.

The J gene is TRBJ2-1, the V gene TRBV5-4; 7 bases line up with TRBD1. CDR3 size: 16 residues. V lost 3 bases and J lost 5; bases outside the gene matches: 11. Looked up from germline, CDR1 is SGHNT and CDR2 is YYREEE (reference sequence). The CDR3 sequence: CASSSRDGTADNEQFF. As DNA, the CDR3 is TGTGCCAGCAGCTCTAGAGATGGGACAGCAGACAATGAGCAGTTCTTC.

The rearrangement uses TRBV6-5 and TRBJ1-2; D might be TRBD1 (6 bases). The CDR3 runs 15 residues. Germline assignment: CDR1 MNHEY and CDR2 SVGAGI. The ends were cut back, 0 bases at V and 7 bases at J, with 15 bases in the middle. DNA for the CDR3: TGTGCCAGCAGTTACTCGAGGGGGGGGGCCGTTGGCTACACCTTC. Translating gives CASSYSRGGAVGYTF.

This rearrangement joins TRBV7-6 to TRBJ1-1; 8 bases match TRBD1. CDR1 is SGHVS and CDR2 is FNYEAQ in the germline V gene. V trimming: 5 bases; J trimming: 0 bases; junction bases outside the gene matches: 8. CDR3 size: 16 residues. CDR3 protein: CASSPGTGMMNTEAFF. CDR3 DNA sequence: TGTGCCAGCAGCCCAGGGACAGGTATGATGAACACTGAAGCTTTCTTT.